The T cell receptor (beta chain) described here comes from a study of beta chain features in type 1 diabetes. Broader study findings: Among all four CD4+ subsets, Type 1 diabetes patients had TCRB CDR3s that were moderately but significantly shorter.

The investigators reverse transcribed all of the isolated RNA, so they sequenced expressed TCRB transcripts. The data were produced by immunoSEQ multiplex PCR, yet TCRdb's version contains in-frame clones alone and is incomplete. This sample has more than 95,000 clones, with 17% found just once. As concerns this clone: What it binds is unknown.

Germline trimming cut 4 bases from V and 5 bases from J; bases unmatched to any gene: 9. Germline V gives CDR1 SGHDT, CDR2 YYEEEE. CDR3 length: 15 residues. The TCR sequence derives from a man aged 18 to 30 with type 1 diabetes. Sample: central memory CD4+ T cells from blood. The rearrangement links TRBV5-6 to TRBJ2-7; TRBD2 matches 10 bases. The CDR3 coding sequence is TGTGCCAGCAGCCACAATAGCGGGGGGCCACACGAGCAGTACTTC. It is translated as CASSHNSGGPHEQYF.